Detailed here is one TCR beta chain. Only in-frame clones appear in the TCRdb table, and some are missing; sequencing was by immunoSEQ multiplex PCR. The table lists about 160,000 clones, about 83% of them singletons. This sample is part of a study of blood T cell repertoires in COVID-19. This receptor was identified in a woman older than 75 with acute or convalescent COVID-19. The sample consisted of peripheral blood.

The CDR3 region has the DNA TGTGCCAGCAGCCAGGGGGCGTTCGAGCAGTACTTC. Amino acid sequence: CASSQGAFEQYF. The chain combines TRBV3-1 (or the pseudogene TRBV3-2) with TRBJ2-7, with D maybe TRBD1 (6 bases). V shed 3 bases and J shed 6 bases, with 9 bases lying between them. The CDR3 is 12 residues long. CDR1 LGHDT and CDR2 YNNKEL come from the germline V gene (reference sequence).